One and the same sample provided the 12 T cell receptor beta chains below, sequenced in a study of shared clonotypes between healthy human individuals. Sequencing was performed with immunoSEQ multiplex PCR; in TCRdb, only in-frame clones are kept and a portion is missing. The table records some 1.1 million clones, approximately 80% of them present only once. Sequencing input: memory CD4+ T cells from PBMCs. Subset of the sample: CD45RA-negative fraction. Receptors originate from a man younger than 30 in good health. Some clones in this sample may be carry-over from other donors' samples.

The chain combines TRBV6-1 with TRBJ1-5, with D tentatively TRBD1 (6 bases). This CDR3 spans 15 amino acids. Germline lookup yields CDR1 MNHNS and CDR2 SASEGT. Trimming took off 4 bases at V and 9 bases at J, with 19 bases between the two ends. CDR3 in DNA: TGTGCCAGCAGTGGAGGCAGGGGTGCTTGGGGGCCCCAGCATTTT. Residues: CASSGGRGAWGPQHF.

The J gene is TRBJ2-1, the V gene TRBV2, with a weak D call TRBD2 (6 bases). Trimming removed 8 bases at V and 9 bases at J, with 17 bases between. The CDR3 is made up of 13 amino acids. Germline loops: CDR1 SNHLY, CDR2 FYNNEI. The CDR3 is CASVGRGLGEQFF. CDR3 bases: TGTGCCAGCGTCGGTCGGGGACTTGGTGAGCAGTTCTTC.

The chain carries TRBV6-1 and TRBJ2-4; D is ambiguous. Germline V lookup: CDR1 MNHNS, CDR2 SASEGT. The CDR3 loop spans 14 amino acids. Trimming cost V 10 bases and J 0 bases, with 13 bases left between them. CDR3 bases: TGTGCCACCATGGCGGAACTAGCCAAAAACATTCAGTACTTC. This gives the protein CATMAELAKNIQYF.

This clone was recorded only once. The rearrangement links TRBV29-1 to TRBJ2-3; 10 nucleotides line up with TRBD1. V lost 3 bases and J lost 1; bases outside the gene matches: 1. CDR3 length: 14 residues. Germline assignment: CDR1 SQVTM and CDR2 ANQGSEA. The CDR3 is CSVDGTGGTDTQYF. The CDR3 nucleotides read TGCAGCGTTGATGGGACAGGGGGCACAGATACGCAGTATTTT.

This clone was seen only a few times. This chain connects TRBV7-2 to TRBJ1-1; D not resolved. In germline, CDR1 is SGHTA, CDR2 FQGNSA. Trimming pared 5 bases from V and 0 bases from J, leaving 16 bases between. This CDR3 comprises 16 residues. In nucleotides, the CDR3 is TGTGCCAGCAGCCCAAGGTACGGAACAGTGAACACTGAAGCTTTCTTT. Encoded protein: CASSPRYGTVNTEAFF.

The V call is TRBV5-1, the J call TRBJ2-7, with 7 bases that match TRBD1. The CDR3 length is 14 residues. The V and J ends lost 4 bases and 7 bases, in that order; junction bases with no gene match: 11. CDR1 SGHRS and CDR2 YFSETQ come from the germline V gene. Written as DNA, the CDR3 is TGCGCCAGCAGCGACGGCCCCGACAGGGAAGAGCAGTACTTC. Its translation is CASSDGPDREEQYF. Full variable domain (rest looked up from reference TRBV5-1 and TRBJ2-7): KAGVTQTPRYLIKTRGQQVTLSCSPISGHRSVSWYQQTPGQGLQFLFEYFSETQRNKGNFPGRFSGRQFSNSRSEMNVSTLELGDSALYLCASSDGPDREEQYFGPGTRLTVT.

The chain recombines TRBV4-1 with TRBJ2-5; 10 bases line up with TRBD2. This CDR3 contains 16 residues. Germline V gene sequence: CDR1 MGHRA, CDR2 YSYEKL. After removal of 6 bases from V and 2 bases from J, the junction contained 9 bases not matched to a gene. DNA of the CDR3: TGCGCCAGCAGACGTGGACTAGCGGAGAATCAAGAGACCCAGTACTTC. Translation gives CASRRGLAENQETQYF.

This chain connects TRBV2 to TRBJ1-2; D unresolved. This CDR3 spans 13 amino acids. Trimming removed 6 bases from V and 5 bases from J, with 13 bases in between. Germline V gene data show CDR1 as SNHLY and CDR2 as FYNNEI. This CDR3 is CASREEVKYGYTF. CDR3 bases: TGTGCCAGCAGGGAGGAGGTGAAATATGGCTACACCTTC.

V and J are TRBV25-1 and TRBJ1-1, with D possibly matching TRBD1 (6 bases). Germline CDR1 and CDR2: MGHDK and SYGVNS. The V and J ends lost 6 bases and 0 bases respectively, with 17 bases between them. This CDR3 contains 16 residues. The CDR3 DNA sequence: TGTGCCAGCAGCGGAAGGACAGAGAGAATGAACACTGAAGCTTTCTTT. This codes for CASSGRTERMNTEAFF. The full variable domain, rest sourced from reference TRBV25-1 and TRBJ1-1, is EADIYQTPRYLVIGTGKKITLECSQTMGHDKMYWYQQDPGMELHLIHYSYGVNSTEKGDLSSESTVSRIRTEHFPLTLESARPSHTSQYLCASSGRTERMNTEAFFGQGTRLTVV.

The chain links TRBV6-5 to TRBJ1-1; D is undetermined. Germline lookup yields CDR1 MNHEY and CDR2 SVGAGI. Trimming shortened V by 5 bases and J by 4 bases, and 17 bases separated the two germline ends. The CDR3 has 15 residues. The DNA for the CDR3 is TGTGCCAGCAGTCCCCTGCGTGGGGTAGTCACTGAAGCTTTCTTT. Translated, it gives CASSPLRGVVTEAFF.

A single count supports this clone. The chain employs TRBV4-3 and TRBJ1-5; D call uncertain. V was cut by 4 bases and J by 2 bases, with 12 bases left in between. The CDR3 loop spans 15 amino acids. Germline V gene lookup returns CDR1 LGHNA and CDR2 YSLEER. The CDR3 reads CASSPSTVRNQPQHF. The DNA of the CDR3 is TGCGCCAGCAGCCCCTCGACGGTACGCAATCAGCCCCAGCATTTT.

On this clone itself: The same CDR3 can be traced to other DNA sequences in this sample. V and J are TRBV7-2 and TRBJ2-5, with D perhaps matching TRBD2 (6 bases). Germline CDR1 reads SGHTA; CDR2 reads FQGNSA. The CDR3 totals 14 residues. Trimming removed 3 bases at V and 2 bases at J, with 10 bases between. The CDR3 loop reads CASSFSGGQETQYF. In DNA, the CDR3 is TGTGCCAGCAGCTTTAGCGGAGGTCAAGAGACCCAGTACTTC.